This entry describes one T cell receptor beta chain. The study profiled TCR beta VDJ and CDR3 using genomic DNA as template. TCRdb re-analysed the reads in MiXCR, keeping a single row per CDR3 protein. The sample has 220,000 or so distinct CDR3 sequences; 55% to 65% are singletons. This entry belongs to a study of CD8+CD57+ T cells in acquired aplastic anemia. CD8+CD57+ cell expansion had been shown by flow cytometry in patients chosen for sequencing. Blood sampling was performed on the patients, and none of them had received therapy by then. Material: sorted CD4+, CD8+, or CD8+CD57+ T cells (not recorded which) from PBMCs. This TCR came from a human donor with aplastic anemia.

The CDR3 nucleotides are TGTGCCACCAGTGATTTGCTGGAGCCCTACGAGCAGTACTTC. It translates to CATSDLLEPYEQYF. The chain has TRBV24-1 and TRBJ2-7; D is unclear. CDR1 and CDR2 (germline): KGHDR, SFDVKD. The CDR3 runs to 14 residues. Trimming pared 0 bases from V and 2 bases from J, leaving 7 bases between.